This TCR beta chain was found in a study of blood T cell repertoires in COVID-19. Study information: The United States, Italy and Spain were the sources of the acute and convalescent COVID-19 samples. In each case, the material was cDNA or gDNA derived from T cells, B-cell-depleted T cells, or PBMCs.

Authors' analysis steps: Reference gene primer amplification yielded estimated nucleated cell counts. Repertoires were generated with immunoSEQ multiplex PCR, while TCRdb's copy carries only in-frame clones and drops some. That table supplies the V and J calls and clone size; D and trimming were determined from the DNA. Of approximately 140,000 clones detected, around 86% appear once; the ten largest clones hold approximately 6.1%. This CDR3 has 14 amino acids. Germline loops: CDR1 KGHDR, CDR2 SFDVKD. V was shortened by 6 bases and J by 7 bases, with 12 bases between the two germline ends. This clonotype was sampled from a man aged 80 or over with acute or convalescent COVID-19. The rearrangement joins TRBV24-1 to TRBJ1-6, with D possibly being TRBD1 (6 bases). Sequenced sample: peripheral blood. Here the CDR3 reads CATSQLTGNSPLHF. For the CDR3, the DNA is TGTGCCACCAGTCAATTAACAGGGAATTCACCCCTCCACTTT.